These 7 T cell receptor beta chains originate from one sample sequenced in a study of blood T cell repertoires in COVID-19. Sequencing used immunoSEQ multiplex PCR; TCRdb keeps in-frame clones, though not all of them. The data contain roughly 120,000 clones, more than 75% of them singletons. The sequencing input was peripheral blood. All receptors come from a man aged 55 to 69 with acute or convalescent COVID-19.

This sequence joins TRBV28 and TRBJ1-1; 8 nucleotides match TRBD1. Germline CDR1 is MDHEN and CDR2 is SYDVKM. The CDR3 extends over 15 amino acids. Unmatched junction bases numbered 6, after V lost 6 bases and J lost 0 bases. CDR3 bases: TGTGCCAGCAGCTCCCTACAGGGGGTGAACACTGAAGCTTTCTTT. It is translated as CASSSLQGVNTEAFF.

CDR3 sequence: CASSLRAENEKLFF. The CDR3 DNA reads as TGTGCCAGCAGCCTCAGGGCGGAAAATGAAAAACTGTTTTTT. The chain recombines TRBV9 with TRBJ1-4; the D gene is possibly TRBD1 (5 bases). The germline V gene encodes CDR1 SGDLS and CDR2 YYNGEE. The V and J ends lost 4 bases and 5 bases respectively, with 12 bases between them. The CDR3 is 14 amino acids.

The chain uses TRBV6-1 and TRBJ2-7, with a tentative D call TRBD1 (6 bases). The germline V and J ends were trimmed by 8 bases and 2 bases, with 13 bases remaining between them. Germline V CDR1 and CDR2: MNHNS, SASEGT. This CDR3 spans 13 amino acids. For the CDR3, the DNA is TGTGCCAGCCGTTCCGGACAGCCCTACGAGCAGTACTTC. The encoded protein is CASRSGQPYEQYF.

The gene calls are TRBV6-2 or TRBV6-3 and TRBJ1-1; TRBD1 might be the D (6 bases). Trimming removed 4 bases from V and 3 bases from J, with 9 bases in between. Per the germline V gene, CDR1 is MNHEY and CDR2 is SVGEGT. CDR3 length equals 13 residues. CDR3 nucleotide sequence: TGTGCCAGCAGTTTACAGGGCTACACTGAAGCTTTCTTT. Its translation is CASSLQGYTEAFF.

The chain employs TRBV18 and TRBJ2-6; 9 bases line up with TRBD1. Losses at the gene ends were 6 bases for V and 0 bases for J; bases not matched to a gene: 3. This CDR3 contains 16 residues. Looked up from germline, CDR1 is KGHSH and CDR2 is LQKENI. CDR3 residues: CASSRTGDSGANVLTF. The CDR3 DNA sequence: TGTGCCAGCTCCAGGACAGGGGACTCTGGGGCCAACGTCCTGACTTTC.

This clone showed up just a few times. The rearrangement links TRBV7-2 to TRBJ2-1; 7 nucleotides match TRBD2. This CDR3 has 16 residues. Germline assignment: CDR1 SGHTA and CDR2 FQGNSA. After removal of 2 bases from V and 6 bases from J, the junction contained 10 bases not matched to a gene. DNA of the CDR3: TGTGCCAGCAGCTTAAACCGCGGGAGTTTGCTCAATGAGCAGTTCTTC. It encodes CASSLNRGSLLNEQFF.

This chain joins TRBV5-4 and TRBJ2-7; 7 bases are shared with TRBD1. Germline CDR1 SGHNT, CDR2 YYREEE (reference sequence). The ends lost 4 bases at V and 2 bases at J; junction bases unmatched: 9. The CDR3 is made up of 15 amino acids. The CDR3, as DNA: TGTGCCAGCAGCGGGATAGGGACAGAGACCTACGAGCAGTACTTC. Its protein product is CASSGIGTETYEQYF.